In its sample, the clone carrying this T cell receptor beta chain was seen many times. Its target is unknown. Individual cDNA molecules in this library carried unique molecular identifiers. TCRdb re-analysed the RACE reads in MiXCR, keeping a single row per CDR3 protein. The repertoire has 75,000 to 100,000 distinct CDR3 sequences, 9.5% to 15% of them found once; the top ten carry over 2%. The data stem from a study of human T cells and chemical hapten exposure. Background on the study: Patients were given diphenylcyclopropenone on the scalp weekly across the roughly 24-week study.

Whole-study findings and limits: Expanded TCRs were compared with controls, and the expanded TCRs formed significantly more large CDR3 similarity clusters.

The V gene end was trimmed by 7 bases and the J gene end by 2 bases; junction bases not matched to a gene: 1. The CDR3 consists of 13 residues. CDR1 is KGHDR and CDR2 is SFDVKD in the germline V gene. The time point here: patch test 1, 2 weeks after DPC sensitization. Treatment denoted: therapeutic diphenylcyclopropenone sensitization with weekly scalp DPC. The chain uses TRBV24-1 and TRBJ2-5, with 9 bases lining up with TRBD2. This TCR came from a woman in her 40s with alopecia areata. Some clones in this sample may be carry-over from other donors' samples. Material: whole blood, obtained in connection with sensitization to the hapten diphenylcyclopropenone (DPC). This CDR3 reads CATRGLAQETQYF. For the CDR3, the DNA is TGTGCCACCAGGGGACTAGCTCAAGAGACCCAGTACTTC.